Listed below are T cell receptor beta chains from one sample, sequenced in a study of molecular identifiers for immune sequencing clone quantification. TCRdb analysed the PCR reads with MiXCR anew, one entry per CDR3 protein. Among approximately 630,000 distinct CDR3 sequences listed, roughly 27% were seen once. The sequencing input was naive CD8+ T cells from blood, with Jurkat cell RNA spiked in. Every receptor here comes from a human donor in good health. Some libraries in this study had Jurkat cell RNA spiked in. CDR3s include the opening cysteine and the closing phenylalanine or tryptophan. The D gene is left open where the match is weak.

>TRBJ2-7|14|TRBV7-6|TRBD2
CASSGGLADYEQYF
>TRBJ2-3|15|TRBV2|.
CASDYWGTSTDTQYF
>TRBJ2-3|15|TRBV12-3/TRBV12-4|.
CASSLEIQEFDTQYF
>TRBJ2-7|17|TRBV4-1|.
CASSQLTGNAYSYEQYF
>TRBJ2-7|14|TRBV6-2/TRBV6-3|TRBD1
CASSFTGQGYEQYF
>TRBJ1-3|13|TRBV12-3/TRBV12-4|.
CASRGGGGNTIYF
>TRBJ1-5|15|TRBV5-6|TRBD1
CASSLGDSANQPQHF
>TRBJ2-7|13|TRBV4-1|.
CASSREASYEQYF
>TRBJ2-7|13|TRBV28|TRBD1
CASSFPGGDEQYF
>TRBJ2-2|16|TRBV10-3|.
CAISVEWVSNTGELFF
>TRBJ1-4|15|TRBV7-2|.
CASSLVGGGAEKLFF
>TRBJ1-6|15|TRBV19|.
CASSIDRDENSPLHF
>TRBJ1-1|15|TRBV4-1|.
CASSHGQGVNTEAFF
>TRBJ1-1|16|TRBV6-5|TRBD1
CASSYSTTGVNTEAFF
>TRBJ2-4|15|TRBV27|.
CASSPFDRSTNIQYF
>TRBJ2-3|14|TRBV29-1|TRBD1
CSVVRAGGTDTQYF
>TRBJ2-1|16|TRBV4-3|.
CASSQDRSASYNEQFF
>TRBJ2-2|13|TRBV30|.
CAWSDLANGELFF
>TRBJ2-4|16|TRBV5-6|.
CASSFSKGIIGNIQYF
>TRBJ1-1|15|TRBV19|.
CASSITQGIFSEAFF
>TRBJ2-5|15|TRBV7-9|.
CASSPIGRIEETQYF
>TRBJ2-3|14|TRBV4-1|TRBD2
CASSPSGGADTRYF
>TRBJ2-3|13|TRBV9|.
CASSVDVSDTQYF